This TCR beta chain was obtained from a study of circulating and synovial CD4+ cells in juvenile arthritis. Study outcomes and limitations: CPL and bulk CD4 samples differed at least tenfold in T cell genomes. Compared with bulk blood, circulating pathogenic-like lymphocytes shared substantially more CDR3 sequences with synovial T cells. These repertoires were less diverse than bulk blood CD4 repertoires.

This table comes from immunoSEQ multiplex PCR, and its TCRdb copy is limited to in-frame clones, with some not included. Among tens of thousands of clones listed, approximately 93% were seen once. This clone has just one count. The antigen is undetermined. Within the sample, other DNA sequences also encode this same CDR3. Trimming left V 1 base short and J 2 bases short, with 12 bases between. The germline V gene encodes CDR1 MGHDK and CDR2 SYGVNS. The CDR3 extends over 17 amino acids. Patients with active juvenile idiopathic arthritis donated these samples. Sequencing input: CD4+ T cells from blood. The sequence was obtained from a human donor with juvenile idiopathic arthritis. J is TRBJ1-6 and V is TRBV25-1, with a weak D call TRBD1 (6 bases). CDR3 sequence reads: CASSEWGRGTYNSPLHF. The CDR3 nucleotides are TGTGCCAGCAGTGAATGGGGCAGGGGAACCTATAATTCACCCCTCCACTTT.